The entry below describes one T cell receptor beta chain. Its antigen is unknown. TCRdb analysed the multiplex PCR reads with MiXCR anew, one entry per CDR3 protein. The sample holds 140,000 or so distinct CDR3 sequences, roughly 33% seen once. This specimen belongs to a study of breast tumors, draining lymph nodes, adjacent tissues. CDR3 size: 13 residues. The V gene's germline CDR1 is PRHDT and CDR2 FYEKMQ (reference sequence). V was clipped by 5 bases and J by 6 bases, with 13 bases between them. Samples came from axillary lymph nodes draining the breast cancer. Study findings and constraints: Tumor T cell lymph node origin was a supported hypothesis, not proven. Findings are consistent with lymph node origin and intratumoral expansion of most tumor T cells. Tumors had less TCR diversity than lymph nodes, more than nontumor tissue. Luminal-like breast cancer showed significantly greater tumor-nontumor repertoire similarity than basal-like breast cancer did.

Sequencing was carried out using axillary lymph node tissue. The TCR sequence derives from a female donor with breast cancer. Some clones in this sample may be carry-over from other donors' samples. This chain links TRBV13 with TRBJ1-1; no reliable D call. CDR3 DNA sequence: TGTGCCAGCAGCGGCCGGGTCGATCCTGAAGCTTTCTTT. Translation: CASSGRVDPEAFF.